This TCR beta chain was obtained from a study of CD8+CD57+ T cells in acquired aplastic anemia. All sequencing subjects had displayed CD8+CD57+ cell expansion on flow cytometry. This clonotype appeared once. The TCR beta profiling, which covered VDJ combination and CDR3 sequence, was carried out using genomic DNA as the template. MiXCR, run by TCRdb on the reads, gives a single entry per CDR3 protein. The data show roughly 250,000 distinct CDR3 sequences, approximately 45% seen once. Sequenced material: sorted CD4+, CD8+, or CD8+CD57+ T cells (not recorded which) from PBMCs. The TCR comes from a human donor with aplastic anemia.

The CDR3 loop reads CASSPPRTGFPSGNTIYF. The DNA of the CDR3 is TGTGCCAGCAGCCCCCCCCGGACAGGCTTCCCATCTGGAAACACCATATATTTT. The chain has TRBV9 and TRBJ1-3, with 7 bases aligning to TRBD1. V was clipped by 4 bases and J by 1 base; unmatched bases: 14. The germline gives CDR1 SGDLS, CDR2 YYNGEE. The CDR3 runs 18 residues.